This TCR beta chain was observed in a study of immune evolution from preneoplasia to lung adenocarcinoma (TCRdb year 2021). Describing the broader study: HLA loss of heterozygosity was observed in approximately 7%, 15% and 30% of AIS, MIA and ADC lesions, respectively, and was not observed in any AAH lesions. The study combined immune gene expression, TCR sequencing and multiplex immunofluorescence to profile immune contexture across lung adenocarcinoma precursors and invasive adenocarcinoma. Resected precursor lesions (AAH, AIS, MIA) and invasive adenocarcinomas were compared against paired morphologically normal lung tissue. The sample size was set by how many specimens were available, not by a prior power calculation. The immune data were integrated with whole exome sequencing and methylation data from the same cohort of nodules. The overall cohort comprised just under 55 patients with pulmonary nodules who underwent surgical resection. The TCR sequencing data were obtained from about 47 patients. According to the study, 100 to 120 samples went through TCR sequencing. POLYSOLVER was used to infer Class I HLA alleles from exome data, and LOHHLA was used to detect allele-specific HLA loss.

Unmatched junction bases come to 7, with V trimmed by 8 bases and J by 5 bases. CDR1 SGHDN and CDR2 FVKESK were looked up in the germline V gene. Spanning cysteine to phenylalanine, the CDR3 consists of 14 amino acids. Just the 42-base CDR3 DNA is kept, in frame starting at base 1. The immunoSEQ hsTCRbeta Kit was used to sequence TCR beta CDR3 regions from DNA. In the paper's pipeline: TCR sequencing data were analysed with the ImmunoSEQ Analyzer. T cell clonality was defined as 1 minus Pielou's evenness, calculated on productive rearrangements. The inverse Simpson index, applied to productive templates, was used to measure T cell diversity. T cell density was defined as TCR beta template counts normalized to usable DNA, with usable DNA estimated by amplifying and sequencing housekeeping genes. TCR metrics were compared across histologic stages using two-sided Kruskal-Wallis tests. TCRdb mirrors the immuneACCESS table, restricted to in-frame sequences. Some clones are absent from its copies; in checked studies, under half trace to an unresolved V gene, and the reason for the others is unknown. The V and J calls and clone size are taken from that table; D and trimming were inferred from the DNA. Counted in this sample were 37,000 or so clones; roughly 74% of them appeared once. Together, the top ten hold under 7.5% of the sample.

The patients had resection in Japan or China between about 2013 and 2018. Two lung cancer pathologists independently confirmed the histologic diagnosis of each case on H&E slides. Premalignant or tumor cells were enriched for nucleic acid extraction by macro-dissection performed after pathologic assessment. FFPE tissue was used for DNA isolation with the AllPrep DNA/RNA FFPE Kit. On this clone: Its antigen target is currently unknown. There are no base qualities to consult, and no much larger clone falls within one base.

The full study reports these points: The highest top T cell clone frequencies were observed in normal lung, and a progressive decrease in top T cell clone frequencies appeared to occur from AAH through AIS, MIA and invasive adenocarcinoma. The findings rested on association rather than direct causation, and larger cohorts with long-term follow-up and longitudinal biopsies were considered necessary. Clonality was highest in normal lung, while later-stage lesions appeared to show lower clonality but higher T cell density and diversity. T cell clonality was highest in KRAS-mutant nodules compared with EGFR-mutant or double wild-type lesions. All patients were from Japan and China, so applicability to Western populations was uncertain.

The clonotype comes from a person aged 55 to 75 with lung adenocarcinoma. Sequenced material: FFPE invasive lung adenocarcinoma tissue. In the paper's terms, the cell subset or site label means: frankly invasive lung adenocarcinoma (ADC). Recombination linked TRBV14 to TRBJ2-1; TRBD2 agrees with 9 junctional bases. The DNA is TGTGCCAGCCAACCACTAGCGGGCCACAATGAGCAGTTCTTC. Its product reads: CASQPLAGHNEQFF.